This T cell receptor beta chain appears in the sequencing data of a study of cytomegalovirus exposure and HLA in healthy donors. It was with 60 Vbeta and 13 Jbeta primers that the PCR ran. Sequenced by immunoSEQ multiplex PCR; TCRdb stores in-frame clones only, minus some. This table holds some 120,000 clones, around 77% found once. This receptor was obtained from a man aged 45-65 years in good health and CMV-seronegative. Sequenced sample: PBMCs.

Here the CDR3 DNA reads TGTGCCAGCAGTGGACCCACAGGGGGCAAGTATGGCTACACCTTC. Translating it yields CASSGPTGGKYGYTF. This rearrangement joins TRBV28 to TRBJ1-2; TRBD1 aligns across 9 bases. CDR3 length equals 15 residues. The germline V gene has CDR1 MDHEN and CDR2 SYDVKM. After removal of 5 bases from V and 5 bases from J, the junction contained 9 bases not matched to a gene.